Listed below are T cell receptor beta chains from one sample, sequenced in a study of CD8 T cells in Susac syndrome. MiXCR, applied by TCRdb to the immunoSEQ multiplex PCR reads, yields one record per CDR3 protein. The sample lists almost 450,000 distinct CDR3 sequences, around 85% occurring once. The sequencing input was CD8+ T cells from PBMCs. These TCRs come from a human donor with multiple sclerosis. Each CDR3 is given with its conserved first and last residue. Each record gives: V gene, J gene, clone size, CDR3 length, D gene, CDR3 protein. A D gene is named only where the DNA matches it firmly. A clone size is listed for some rows: how often the clone was seen (once, few, many), or a class if it is expanded.

v_call: TRBV5-5; j_call: TRBJ1-2; clone_size: -; cdr3_length: 14; d_call: -; cdr3_aa: CASSLQAFEDGYTF
v_call: TRBV12-3/TRBV12-4; j_call: TRBJ1-2; clone_size: -; cdr3_length: 15; d_call: -; cdr3_aa: CATSDVTGGLYGYTF
v_call: TRBV27; j_call: TRBJ2-7; clone_size: -; cdr3_length: 13; d_call: TRBD2; cdr3_aa: CASRPGTTHEQYF
v_call: TRBV30; j_call: TRBJ1-5; clone_size: once; cdr3_length: 18; d_call: -; cdr3_aa: CAWSSTQGTGEGNQPQHF
v_call: TRBV28; j_call: TRBJ2-3; clone_size: -; cdr3_length: 15; d_call: -; cdr3_aa: CASSLSSGSSDTQYF
v_call: TRBV27; j_call: TRBJ2-7; clone_size: -; cdr3_length: 13; d_call: -; cdr3_aa: CASSFSGTYEQYF
v_call: TRBV30; j_call: TRBJ1-2; clone_size: -; cdr3_length: 14; d_call: TRBD1; cdr3_aa: CAWITRGPSYGYTF
v_call: TRBV27; j_call: TRBJ1-5; clone_size: -; cdr3_length: 14; d_call: -; cdr3_aa: CASSLQGFDQPQHF
v_call: TRBV13; j_call: TRBJ2-7; clone_size: -; cdr3_length: 14; d_call: -; cdr3_aa: CASSTGLVSYEQYF
v_call: TRBV16; j_call: TRBJ2-5; clone_size: -; cdr3_length: 14; d_call: -; cdr3_aa: CASSPKATDRIEYF
v_call: TRBV19; j_call: TRBJ2-7; clone_size: -; cdr3_length: 15; d_call: TRBD2; cdr3_aa: CASMEYRSGGYEQYF
v_call: TRBV7-9; j_call: TRBJ2-3; clone_size: -; cdr3_length: 17; d_call: -; cdr3_aa: CASSFYTGVLGTDTQYF
v_call: TRBV6-1; j_call: TRBJ1-5; clone_size: -; cdr3_length: 12; d_call: -; cdr3_aa: CASRDSGQPQHF
v_call: TRBV6-1; j_call: TRBJ1-2; clone_size: -; cdr3_length: 12; d_call: -; cdr3_aa: CASREAGEGYTF
v_call: TRBV3-1; j_call: TRBJ2-7; clone_size: few; cdr3_length: 14; d_call: -; cdr3_aa: CASSNRDTSYEQYF
v_call: TRBV27; j_call: TRBJ2-7; clone_size: -; cdr3_length: 13; d_call: -; cdr3_aa: CASSLSGGDEQYF
v_call: TRBV9; j_call: TRBJ1-1; clone_size: -; cdr3_length: 14; d_call: -; cdr3_aa: CASSHPDTDTEAFF